What follows is one T cell receptor (beta chain) and its context. Its antigen has not been determined. Per-nucleotide qualities are absent, and no much larger clonotype sits a single base away. Each collaborating institution followed its own protocols to collect whole blood in K2EDTA tubes. For TCRbeta analysis, collaborators shipped samples as frozen whole blood, isolated PBMCs, or DNA extracted from either of those sample types. These data belong to a study of blood T cell repertoires in COVID-19 (dated by TCRdb to 2018 to 2021). For the study in its entirety: Samples from collaborators originated in the United States, Italy and Spain and spanned both the acute and convalescent phases of COVID-19. The prospective study material was composed of cDNA or gDNA derived from T cells, B-cell-depleted T cells, or PBMCs. Subjects who had been exposed to COVID-19, were actively infected with it, or had recovered from it provided the deeply sampled blood TCRbeta repertoires that made up the dataset. The repertoires were released in a freely available public database intended as a resource for research on the immune response to SARS-CoV-2. Samples were obtained from the ongoing ImmuneRACE study (first 160 participants) and from 1,254 subjects provided by 6 global collaborators. A de-identified subject ID, COVID-19 status, age in years and sex were almost always included in the sample metadata. Where available, HLA class I and class II types were obtained from metadata supplied by the sample provider rather than from assay-based typing. The study at large found these results: The amount of clinical and demographic metadata varied by source and participant and was provided uncurated.

TCRbeta CDR3 regions were amplified from genomic DNA using the immunoSEQ Assay, a bias-controlled multiplex PCR. In the paper's pipeline: Nucleated cell counts per sample were estimated from amplification of reference gene primers within the assay. To quantify the absolute abundance of each unique TCRbeta CDR3 rearrangement, sequence reads were collapsed and filtered. Productive Simpson clonality was computed per sample as the square root of Simpson's diversity index over productive rearrangements. The source is immuneACCESS, and TCRdb retained only in-frame sequences with V and J called. Part of the clones is not carried over; for the studies checked, unresolved V genes explain less than half of this, and the remainder is unexplained. Clone size and the V and J calls come from that table; the DNA yielded D and trimming. This sample comprises 300,000 to 450,000 clones, 85% of them detected only once. In total, the top ten clones hold roughly 3.7% of the sample.

The cysteine opens and the phenylalanine closes a CDR3 of 14 amino acids. The DNA shown is the 42-base CDR3, in frame from base 1. V is reduced by 2 bases and J by 3 bases, leaving a spacing of 10 bases between them. The CDR1 and CDR2 encoded by the germline V gene are SGHTA and FQGTGA. The sample taken for sequencing was peripheral blood. This TCR came from a young woman with acute or convalescent COVID-19. This sequence uses TRBV7-3 and TRBJ1-1; perhaps TRBD1 is the D gene, with 6 bases matching. CDR3 protein: CASSLLGGDTEAFF. The sequence in DNA is TGTGCCAGCAGCTTATTAGGGGGGGACACTGAAGCTTTCTTT.